This T cell receptor beta chain was identified in a study of T cells in women clearing cervical HPV infection. Across the whole study: For cases, blood was sampled a median about 140 days after lesion detection, interquartile range about 90 to 230 days. Findings and limits, study-wide: CIN3+ cases had significantly higher TCR repertoire richness than controls, but evenness did not differ. Unknown T-cell numbers per sample may underlie the richness differences.

A word on this clone: Its cognate antigen is unknown. The CDR3 end lies 3 residues beyond the end of the read and is filled in from the germline J gene.

Method: immunoSEQ multiplex PCR; TCRdb's copy keeps in-frame clones and lacks some. The sample includes about 20,000 clones. Germline V lookup: CDR1 DFQATT, CDR2 SNEGSKA (reference sequence). The V gene lost 4 bases and the J gene lost 5 bases, with 19 bases spanning the gap. This CDR3 spans 15 amino acids. Each participant carried one incident cervical HPV16 infection only. The genes are TRBV20-1 and TRBJ2-3; tentative D call: TRBD2 (6 bases). Sequencing input: blood buffy coat. The receptor was isolated from a woman between 18 and 70 years old with a cervical HPV16 infection that either progressed to CIN3+ or cleared (not recorded which). The sequenced CDR3 bases are TGCAGTGCTACACAGGCCCGGACTACTCAAGATACG. Protein: CSATQARTTQDT. The entire CDR3 protein reads CSATQARTTQDTQYF.